These T cell receptor beta chains were read from a single sample in a study of blood T cells in healthy people across ages. TCRdb re-called the 5' RACE reads with MiXCR, one entry per CDR3 protein. The profile shows around 1,500,000 distinct CDR3 sequences, about 43% of them singletons. The specimen sequenced was blood. Every receptor here comes from a woman under 30 in good health. CDR3s include the opening cysteine and the closing phenylalanine or tryptophan. Fields, in order: J gene, V gene, D gene, clone size, CDR3 DNA, CDR3 protein. D genes are given only for firm matches. Clone size is not always given. Where it is, it says once, few, many or a class for expanded clones.

J gene: TRBJ2-4; V gene: TRBV5-1; D gene: TRBD2; clone size: few; CDR3 DNA: TGCGCCAGCAGCGAGACTAGATTGTCCGGGAGGCAGTACTTC; CDR3 protein: CASSETRLSGRQYF
J gene: TRBJ2-3; V gene: TRBV4-1; D gene: TRBD1; clone size: few; CDR3 DNA: TGCGCCAGCAGCCAGCCGGGACAGACTAGCACAGATACGCAGTATTTT; CDR3 protein: CASSQPGQTSTDTQYF
J gene: TRBJ2-3; V gene: TRBV20-1; D gene: NA; clone size: many; CDR3 DNA: TGCAGTGCTAGGGGGGACACAGATACGCAGTATTTT; CDR3 protein: CSARGDTDTQYF
J gene: TRBJ2-1; V gene: TRBV10-3; D gene: NA; clone size: NA; CDR3 DNA: TGTGCCATCAGGGACCCGGGGACTTACAATGAGCAGTTCTTC; CDR3 protein: CAIRDPGTYNEQFF
J gene: TRBJ2-1; V gene: TRBV20-1; D gene: TRBD2; clone size: NA; CDR3 DNA: TGCAGTGCTAGCCCCCCGCGCCGGGGACTAGCGGGAGACCCCTCTCCCAATGAGCAGTTCTTC; CDR3 protein: CSASPPRRGLAGDPSPNEQFF
J gene: TRBJ2-5; V gene: TRBV20-1; D gene: TRBD2; clone size: NA; CDR3 DNA: TGCAGTGCTAGACACGGACTAGCGGGGGATGAGACCCAGTACTTC; CDR3 protein: CSARHGLAGDETQYF
J gene: TRBJ1-2; V gene: TRBV25-1; D gene: NA; clone size: few; CDR3 DNA: TGTGCCAGCAGTGCATGGAACTATGGCTACACCTTC; CDR3 protein: CASSAWNYGYTF
J gene: TRBJ1-2; V gene: TRBV4-1; D gene: NA; clone size: few; CDR3 DNA: TGCGCCAGCAGCCAGGTCGAAGGGTATGGCTACACCTTC; CDR3 protein: CASSQVEGYGYTF
J gene: TRBJ2-6; V gene: TRBV5-1; D gene: NA; clone size: NA; CDR3 DNA: TGCGCCAGCAGTCATGGGGCCAACGTCCTGACTTTC; CDR3 protein: CASSHGANVLTF
J gene: TRBJ2-7; V gene: TRBV11-2; D gene: NA; clone size: NA; CDR3 DNA: TGTGCCAGCAGCTTACGCACAGGTCCCTACGAGCAGTACTTC; CDR3 protein: CASSLRTGPYEQYF
J gene: TRBJ2-5; V gene: TRBV2; D gene: TRBD2; clone size: NA; CDR3 DNA: TGTGCCAGCAGTGAAACTAGCGGGAGGGGGGAGACCCAGTACTTC; CDR3 protein: CASSETSGRGETQYF
J gene: TRBJ2-3; V gene: TRBV19; D gene: NA; clone size: NA; CDR3 DNA: TGTGCCAGTAGAGAACAGGGTCGGACAGATACGCAGTATTTT; CDR3 protein: CASREQGRTDTQYF
J gene: TRBJ2-5; V gene: TRBV7-2; D gene: NA; clone size: NA; CDR3 DNA: TGTGCCAGCAGCGCCTTGGGGGGCCGAGAGACCCAGTACTTC; CDR3 protein: CASSALGGRETQYF
J gene: TRBJ1-4; V gene: TRBV25-1; D gene: NA; clone size: few; CDR3 DNA: TGTGCCAGCAGTGAATCTGGGTATGAAAAACTGTTTTTT; CDR3 protein: CASSESGYEKLFF
J gene: TRBJ1-1; V gene: TRBV5-1; D gene: NA; clone size: NA; CDR3 DNA: TGCGCCAGCAGCTCAGGACGCATTTTGGGTGAAGCTTTCTTT; CDR3 protein: CASSSGRILGEAFF
J gene: TRBJ1-1; V gene: TRBV18; D gene: NA; clone size: NA; CDR3 DNA: TGTGCCAGCTCACCACAGGGGTTAGGCACTGAAGCTTTCTTT; CDR3 protein: CASSPQGLGTEAFF
J gene: TRBJ2-7; V gene: TRBV4-1; D gene: TRBD1; clone size: NA; CDR3 DNA: TGCGCCAGCAGCCAACGGTTCCGGACAGGGACCCTTCATGAGCAGTACTTC; CDR3 protein: CASSQRFRTGTLHEQYF
J gene: TRBJ1-4; V gene: TRBV7-9; D gene: NA; clone size: NA; CDR3 DNA: TGTACCAGCAGCTCGGGAAGGTCCACAACTAATGAAAAACTGTTTTTT; CDR3 protein: CTSSSGRSTTNEKLFF
J gene: TRBJ2-3; V gene: TRBV7-9; D gene: TRBD2; clone size: few; CDR3 DNA: TGTGCCAGCAAAGGGGGTAGCGGGAGGGCCACAGATACGCAGTATTTT; CDR3 protein: CASKGGSGRATDTQYF
J gene: TRBJ2-1; V gene: TRBV7-9; D gene: TRBD2; clone size: NA; CDR3 DNA: TGTACCAGCAGCTTTGGACTAGCGGGGGGAAGCTCCTACAATGAGCAGTTCTTC; CDR3 protein: CTSSFGLAGGSSYNEQFF
J gene: TRBJ2-1; V gene: TRBV6-4; D gene: NA; clone size: NA; CDR3 DNA: TGTGCCGCAATGTTGGCCCGCCGTGGGGTGCAGTTCTTC; CDR3 protein: CAAMLARRGVQFF
J gene: TRBJ2-7; V gene: TRBV29-1; D gene: NA; clone size: NA; CDR3 DNA: TGCAGCGTTCGCAGACAGCTGACCTACGAGCAGTACTTC; CDR3 protein: CSVRRQLTYEQYF
J gene: TRBJ2-7; V gene: TRBV18; D gene: NA; clone size: few; CDR3 DNA: TGTGCCAGCTCACCAGCATACAACTACGAGCAGTACTTC; CDR3 protein: CASSPAYNYEQYF
J gene: TRBJ2-5; V gene: TRBV5-1; D gene: TRBD1; clone size: NA; CDR3 DNA: TGCGCCAGCAGCTTGGCGGCCGGGACAGGGAAGACCCAGTACTTC; CDR3 protein: CASSLAAGTGKTQYF
J gene: TRBJ1-2; V gene: TRBV3-1; D gene: NA; clone size: NA; CDR3 DNA: TGTGCCAGCAGCCAAGAGATGCTGCCGGGCAACTATGGCTACACCTTC; CDR3 protein: CASSQEMLPGNYGYTF
J gene: TRBJ2-1; V gene: TRBV9; D gene: TRBD2; clone size: few; CDR3 DNA: TGTGCCAGCAGCGTTGGAACTAGCGGTACGAATGAGCAGTTCTTC; CDR3 protein: CASSVGTSGTNEQFF
J gene: TRBJ2-7; V gene: TRBV20-1; D gene: NA; clone size: NA; CDR3 DNA: TGCAGTGCTAGCGTAGGGACTGGGAGTTACGAGCAGTACTTC; CDR3 protein: CSASVGTGSYEQYF
J gene: TRBJ2-7; V gene: TRBV4-1; D gene: NA; clone size: NA; CDR3 DNA: TGCGCCAGCAGCCTATGGGCCCCCGGAGAGTCCTACAATGAGCAGTACTTC; CDR3 protein: CASSLWAPGESYNEQYF
J gene: TRBJ2-1; V gene: TRBV20-1; D gene: TRBD2; clone size: NA; CDR3 DNA: TGCAGTGCTTCCCATCTTCCCGGGACTAGCTCCTACAATGAGCAGTTCTTC; CDR3 protein: CSASHLPGTSSYNEQFF
J gene: TRBJ1-2; V gene: TRBV7-9; D gene: NA; clone size: NA; CDR3 DNA: TGTGCCAGCAGCTTTAATACCTATGGCTACACCTTC; CDR3 protein: CASSFNTYGYTF
J gene: TRBJ1-2; V gene: TRBV14; D gene: NA; clone size: NA; CDR3 DNA: TGTGCCAGCAGCCAAGACGCGGACTTGGGCTACACCTTC; CDR3 protein: CASSQDADLGYTF
J gene: TRBJ1-6; V gene: TRBV20-1; D gene: NA; clone size: few; CDR3 DNA: TGCAGTGCTAGCATCAATTCACCCCTCCACTTT; CDR3 protein: CSASINSPLHF
J gene: TRBJ2-7; V gene: TRBV11-2; D gene: TRBD2; clone size: NA; CDR3 DNA: TGTGCCAGCAGCTTAGCTAGCGGGGGGACTCGTTCCGACGAGCAGTACTTC; CDR3 protein: CASSLASGGTRSDEQYF